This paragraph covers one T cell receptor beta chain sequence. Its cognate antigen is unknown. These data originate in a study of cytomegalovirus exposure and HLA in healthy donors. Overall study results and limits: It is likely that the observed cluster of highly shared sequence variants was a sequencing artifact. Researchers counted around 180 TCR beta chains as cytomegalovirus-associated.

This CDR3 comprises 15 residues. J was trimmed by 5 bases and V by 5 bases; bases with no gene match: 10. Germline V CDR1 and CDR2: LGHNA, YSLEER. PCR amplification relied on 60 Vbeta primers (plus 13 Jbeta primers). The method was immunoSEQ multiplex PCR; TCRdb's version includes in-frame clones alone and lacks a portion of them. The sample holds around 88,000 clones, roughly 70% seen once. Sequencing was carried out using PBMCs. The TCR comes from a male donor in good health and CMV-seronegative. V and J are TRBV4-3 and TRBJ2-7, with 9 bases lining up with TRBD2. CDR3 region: CASSVRSGSRDEQYF. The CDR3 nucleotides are TGCGCCAGCAGCGTTCGTAGCGGGAGTAGGGACGAGCAGTACTTC.